Sequencing of this T cell receptor (beta chain) was carried out in a study of blood T cell repertoires in COVID-19. Study-level information: The United States, Italy and Spain were the sources of the acute and convalescent COVID-19 samples. Sources were T cells, B-cell-depleted T cells, or PBMCs; the material itself was cDNA or gDNA.

The CDR3 has 13 residues. Germline loops: CDR1 MNHNY, CDR2 SVGAGI (reference sequence). After removal of 6 bases from V and 6 bases from J, the junction contained 7 bases not matched to a gene. This table comes from immunoSEQ multiplex PCR, and its TCRdb copy is limited to in-frame clones, with some not included. Among about 140,000 clones listed, around four fifths were seen once. This clone was counted between two and nine times. The sequence was collected from a human donor in a cohort sampled during active COVID-19. The material sequenced was peripheral blood. The chain joins TRBV6-6 to TRBJ1-1; 7 bases match TRBD1. The CDR3 DNA is TGTGCCAGCAGCCTACAGGGGAAGCCTGAAGCTTTCTTT. Protein product: CASSLQGKPEAFF.